The T cell receptor beta chain described here comes from a study of GPR56 and killer-like receptors on CD4 memory cells (dated by TCRdb to the late 2010s). Turning to the overall study: The study proposed that the stepwise gain of KLRB1, KLRG1, GPR56 and finally KLRF1 marks human CD4+ memory T-cell differentiation and cytokine production potential. The healthy blood donors were described in the study as age-matched to the liver disease patients, whose median age was about 68 years. Study-wide findings and limitations: TCR repertoires overlapped especially between the late populations 4 and 5, and partly population 3. Clonal frequency was low in the marker-negative population and rose progressively along the proposed pathway, while TCRbeta diversity fell correspondingly. Clones dominating late populations 4 and 5 were also found in early populations 1 and 2, and this finding was taken by the authors as evidence for linear differentiation. Rather than full repertoires, only the 100 most expanded clones per population were included in the diversity and similarity analyses.

The run used an Illumina HiSeq 2500. To build sequencing libraries, a previously published PCR protocol was used to amplify the recombined TCRbeta locus. Under the source paper's analysis protocol: Any read whose average quality score fell below 30 was discarded, and IMSEQ was used to process the reads that remained. Clonotypes were defined by Vbeta gene, Jbeta gene and CDR3 amino acid sequence. Repertoire overlap between populations was quantified with the Morisita-Horn index computed on the top 100 expanded clones. Renyi diversity profiles calculated on the top 100 expanded clones were used to assess clonal diversity. TCRdb reprocessed the reads and provides one entry for every CDR3 protein sequence; no DNA is given. The V and J calls were determined by TCRdb, not by the authors. This specimen's table enumerates about 2,900 distinct CDR3 sequences. Jointly, the top ten make up about 3.4% of the sample.

Its frequency places this clonotype as medium-sized (0.01 to 0.1%); no count is recorded. There is no known antigen for this receptor. The CDR3 runs 14 residues from the cysteine to the phenylalanine. No nucleotide data were recorded. For CDR1 and CDR2, the germline V gene lists MNHEY and SVGEGT. Five KLR/GPR56-defined CD4+ populations were enriched by fluorescence-activated cell sorting before TCRbeta sequencing. To test whether memory differentiation follows a linear pathway, the researchers sequenced TCRbeta repertoires from five CD4+ T-cell subsets, each defined by expression of KLRB1, KLRG1, GPR56 and KLRF1. TCR-sequenced cells came from peripheral blood of healthy control individuals, reported as five donors in the TCRbeta analysis figure. The researchers collected heparinized peripheral blood and processed every sample within one hour of retrieval. Blood was diluted 1:2 in PBS, and peripheral blood mononuclear cells were then isolated from the diluted blood at room temperature by Biocoll density gradient centrifugation. Before flow sorting, freshly isolated PBMCs underwent magnetic sorting with anti-CD4 MicroBeads to enrich CD4+ T cells. A BD FACSAria II was used to sort CD4+ T cells enriched from PBMCs of healthy donors according to marker expression. Surface staining used anti-KLRB1 clone 191B8, anti-KLRF1 clone 4A4.D10 and anti-KLRG1 clone REA261 antibodies from Miltenyi Biotec.

The specimen sequenced was memory CD4+ T cells from blood. This receptor was obtained from a human donor in good health. The sequence links TRBV6-2 or TRBV6-3 to TRBJ2-7; there is no DNA to check the TCRdb D call of TRBD1. This receptor has the CDR3 CASTRAGFYHEQYF.